A single T cell receptor beta chain is shown here with its context. This clone has more than one count but fewer than ten. Its antigen is currently not known. No much larger clone is present one base from it, and per-base qualities are unavailable. V is shortened by 1 base, J by 5 bases, and the region joining them spans 3 bases. From the cysteine up to the phenylalanine, the CDR3 has a length of 12 residues. Only the CDR3 DNA stays, 36 bases, in frame from base 1. CDR1 SGHTA and CDR2 FQGNSA were looked up in the germline V gene. This entry belongs to a study of long-term antiretroviral therapy in people with HIV (dated 2022 in TCRdb). Regarding the study in general: The earliest samples were collected about a decade before the 2015 WHO recommendation for immediate ART, when ART was typically delayed until CD4 counts fell. A retrospective serial study tested whether ART initiation and durable HIV suppression were associated with changes in peripheral blood TRB repertoire composition and diversity. A total of roughly 180 cryopreserved PBMC samples were contributed to the cohort by 30 adults with confirmed HIV infection, with samples collected serially over a mean of roughly six years (range 1-12). Among the roughly 30 participants with HIV, eleven to twelve were female. Test extractions of a monoclonal T-cell line alongside 30 to 35 polyclonal samples showed no cross-contamination during QIAcube processing. Findings and caveats that apply to the study as a whole: Because pre-ART samples had limited cell numbers, profiling was done on unsorted PBMC rather than on sorted CD4+ and CD8+ T cells. Expanded TRB clones identified before ART initiation dominated the repertoire at all time points, although this dominance fluctuated and declined in many PLHIV after ART. The samples were dated from about 2003 to 2017, and the ART regimens that were used may be less effective than current ART regimens. CDR3 length ranges in HIV repertoires were narrower than in controls, and network structure suggested an antigen-experienced repertoire with only a slight naive shift after ART. Starting ART was linked to a significant rise in TRB diversity, yet even with long-term ART the diversity remained significantly lower than in transplant donor controls. Inferences about post-ART repertoire changes are limited because no data were available on ART adherence, viral resistance or therapy changes. Since PBMC availability was limited, sequencing covered only the TCR beta chain, with no alpha chain pairing.

Participants were included only if at least one PBMC sample before ART initiation and at least two post-ART samples were available. Treatment was received in the United States of America by all participants with HIV. Cryopreserved samples of about 0.95-10 million PBMC were thawed and washed before DNA extraction. At the time of the earliest PBMC sample, participants with HIV were aged between about 20 and 54 years. Each participant contributed PBMC samples from 1-4 timepoints before ART initiation and 2-8 timepoints after ART initiation, with a median of 7 samples. For every participant, serial HIV viral load, CD4+ T-cell count, ART history and demographic data were obtained. A Qiagen kit on a QIAcube was used to extract genomic DNA from unsorted PBMC, with samples processed in batches of 12. The immunoSEQ hsTCRB v3.0 assay was used at survey level resolution for TRB variable region sequencing. The target sequencing depth for TRB was roughly 35,000-50,000 T-cell genomes per sample. An Illumina MiSeq with a v3 150-cycle kit was used to sequence the pooled TRB libraries. The published analysis was carried out like this. Repertoire analysis was run in R within a reproducible Nextflow workflow that covered QC, data transformation and analysis. LymphoSeq2, an R package for exploring AIRR-Seq data, was used to implement custom analyses. A few samples that yielded fewer than 5000 total TRB sequences were excluded, so that around 190 HIV repertoires were analyzed. Among the 188 retained HIV repertoires, 59 were collected before ART initiation and around 130 were collected after ART initiation. Each repertoire was downsampled to 5000 TRB nucleotide sequences, and summary statistics were averaged across 100 downsampling iterations. TRB sequences were retained for analysis only if CDR3 regions of at least seven amino acids were present. Diversity was assessed using a clonality score derived from Shannon entropy and using the Gini coefficient. In the repertoire networks, any two of the top 5000 CDR3 amino acid sequences were connected whenever the two sequences differed by an edit distance of one. GLIPH2 predicted antigen specificity groups and MHC restriction for TRB CDR3 amino acid sequences. To flag known CMV, EBV, HIV or tissue antigen associations, CDR3 amino acid sequences were matched against VDJdb and McPAS-TCR. Pre-ART, post-ART and control groups were compared with Wilcoxon signed-rank tests and Holm-Bonferroni correction. In its TCRdb copy, this immuneACCESS table keeps in-frame sequences only and misses some clones. Where compared with another copy, unresolved V genes explain less than half of these, and the others have no known cause. The V and J calls and clone size were taken over from that table, and D and trimming were inferred from the DNA. The sample yields 30,000 to 45,000 clones; about 80% were counted once. The ten largest clones represent less than 6% of the sample.

Sequences were derived from unsorted PBMCs, sampled 3.4 years after starting antiretroviral therapy. The chain is made from TRBV7-2 and TRBJ1-3, with the D segment identity uncertain. This receptor was obtained from a man between 25 and 39 years old with HIV. At the DNA level, the sequence is TGTGCCAGCAGCTTAGAGAGAAACACCATATATTTT. It translates as CASSLERNTIYF.